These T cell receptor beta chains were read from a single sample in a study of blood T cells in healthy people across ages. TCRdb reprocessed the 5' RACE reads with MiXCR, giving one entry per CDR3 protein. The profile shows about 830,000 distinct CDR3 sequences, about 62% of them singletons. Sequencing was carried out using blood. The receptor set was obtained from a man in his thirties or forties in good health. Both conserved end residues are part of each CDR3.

CASSQGKVMRGGNERFF	TRBV3-1	TRBJ2-1
CASSLAAPLESNEKLFF	TRBV7-9	TRBJ1-4
CASTSSVARETQYF	TRBV27	NA
CASSLISSYNEQFF	TRBV7-9	TRBJ2-1
CAIRSGNSYEQYF	TRBV10-3	TRBJ2-7
CASSSPLAKNIQYF	TRBV7-9	TRBJ2-4
CANFGGDSSSYEQYF	TRBV25-1	TRBJ2-7
CSTGLDYQETQYF	TRBV20-1	TRBJ2-5
CASSQRDRDTNGPRYTQYF	TRBV6-2/TRBV6-3	TRBJ2-3
CASSQDEVSLLGYTF	TRBV3-1	TRBJ1-2
CSSPAPGAGVYEQYF	TRBV20-1	NA
CASSREGITNEKLFF	TRBV3-1	TRBJ1-4
CASSSPRGGGSYEQYF	TRBV19	TRBJ2-7
CAIAGGTGPQHF	TRBV10-3	TRBJ1-5
CASSLGQAGPSDTQYF	TRBV18	TRBJ2-3
CASSTTGAVVPQPQHF	TRBV27	TRBJ1-5
CASSSHGGGWSALGGANVLTF	TRBV5-1	TRBJ2-6
CASSQGGGPGQGYEQYF	TRBV4-2	TRBJ2-7
CSVEDSRGASYGYTF	TRBV29-1	TRBJ1-2
CASGYTSENTGELFF	TRBV13	TRBJ2-2
CSASLAGGSSEQFF	TRBV20-1	TRBJ2-1
CSVEDRGQVSSYNEQFF	TRBV29-1	TRBJ2-1
CASSLSASEADTQYF	TRBV7-3	TRBJ2-3
CASSPRLVTQETQYF	TRBV12-3/TRBV12-4	TRBJ2-5
CASSFMSGGHNEQFF	TRBV7-2	TRBJ2-1
CSASTGQLNTEAFF	TRBV20-1	TRBJ1-1
CASSLVTSGKGEQFF	TRBV28	TRBJ2-1
CASKRPGPHREDYTDTQYF	TRBV6-1	TRBJ2-3
CASREGQGATDTQYF	TRBV6-6	TRBJ2-3
CASSWGLAMETQYF	TRBV6-2/TRBV6-3	TRBJ2-5
CASGLSPLHF	TRBV5-6	TRBJ1-6
CAISVSSGANVLTF	TRBV10-3	TRBJ2-6
CSVEQGGDSEQFF	TRBV29-1	TRBJ2-1
CSARLGQFYEQYF	TRBV20-1	TRBJ2-7
CAWGTRGYETQYF	TRBV30	TRBJ2-5
CASSSQTGGETQYF	TRBV12-3/TRBV12-4	NA
CASSLAHPGETQYF	TRBV7-9	TRBJ2-5
CSATTGDEQYF	TRBV20-1	TRBJ2-7
CASSFPGEGETQYF	TRBV7-9	TRBJ2-5
CSARVANRASANEQFF	TRBV20-1	TRBJ2-1
CASATSTDTQYF	TRBV7-2	TRBJ2-3
CSADSGAANVLTF	TRBV20-1	TRBJ2-6
CSAISGVIYNEQFF	TRBV20-1	TRBJ2-1
CASSSSLLNTQYF	TRBV11-3	TRBJ2-3
CSARVRGNQPQHF	TRBV20-1	TRBJ1-5
CASSPGGQGRGDTQYF	TRBV28	TRBJ2-3
CSARDLSGSLYEQYF	TRBV20-1	TRBJ2-7
CSVEVRRAGGPNQPYEQYF	TRBV29-1	TRBJ2-7